These 9 T cell receptor beta chains came from one sample sequenced in a study of cytomegalovirus exposure and HLA in healthy donors. It was with 60 Vbeta and 13 Jbeta primers that the PCR ran. Repertoires were generated with immunoSEQ multiplex PCR, while TCRdb's copy carries only in-frame clones and drops some. This listing includes around 100,000 clones. The sequencing input was PBMCs. The receptors were gathered from a middle-aged man in good health and CMV-seronegative.

This chain connects TRBV29-1 to TRBJ1-3; possible D gene TRBD1, 6 bases. The CDR3 covers 12 residues. The V end was cut by 5 bases, the J end by 8 bases, with 13 bases between. The germline V gene has CDR1 SQVTM and CDR2 ANQGSEA. The CDR3 DNA follows: TGCAGCGTTCAGGGGACCGAGGACACCATATATTTT. Protein: CSVQGTEDTIYF.

The J gene is TRBJ2-3, the V gene TRBV7-8, with a weak D call TRBD2 (6 bases). The CDR3 is 15 residues long. Trimming removed 6 bases at V and 4 bases at J, with 17 bases between. Germline V CDR1 and CDR2: SGHVS, FQNEAQ. Here the CDR3 DNA reads TGTGCCAGCAGAAGGAGGGCTAGCGTTCCAGATACGCAGTATTTT. It codes for CASRRRASVPDTQYF.

V and J are TRBV25-1 and TRBJ2-1; perhaps TRBD2 as D (6 bases). Germline V lookup: CDR1 MGHDK, CDR2 SYGVNS. The ends were cut back, 5 bases at V and 0 bases at J, with 8 bases in the middle. There are 14 residues in the CDR3. CDR3 loop: CASSLTSSYNEQFF. CDR3 nucleotide sequence: TGTGCCAGCAGTTTGACTAGCTCCTACAATGAGCAGTTCTTC.

The V call is TRBV5-1, the J call TRBJ2-5; D is unresolved. CDR3 length: 13 residues. The germline V gene encodes CDR1 SGHRS and CDR2 YFSETQ. The V end lost 10 bases, the J end lost 0 bases, and 13 bases lay between the germline ends. The CDR3 is CASSRDNQETQYF. CDR3 bases: TGCGCCTCCTCACGAGACAACCAAGAGACCCAGTACTTC.

CDR3 loop: CASSKGMLYNSPLHF. The DNA for the CDR3 is TGTGCCAGCAGCAAGGGGATGCTTTATAATTCACCCCTCCACTTT. V gene TRBV14 combines with J gene TRBJ1-6; perhaps TRBD1 as D (5 bases). The V end lost 5 bases, the J end lost 4 bases, and 12 bases lay between the germline ends. The length of the CDR3 is 15 residues. CDR1 is SGHDN, CDR2 FVKESK, per germline.

Here the CDR3 reads CSVTGQQETQYF. CDR3 DNA sequence: TGCAGCGTTACAGGTCAGCAAGAGACCCAGTACTTC. V and J are TRBV29-1 and TRBJ2-5; D perhaps matches TRBD1 (5 bases). Trimming cost V 5 bases and J 2 bases, with 9 bases left between them. This CDR3 contains 12 residues. The V gene's germline CDR1 is SQVTM and CDR2 ANQGSEA.

The gene calls are TRBV5-1 and TRBJ2-5; 8 nucleotides match TRBD2. After removal of 2 bases from V and 2 bases from J, the junction contained 8 bases not matched to a gene. CDR3 length: 16 residues. Germline CDR1 and CDR2: SGHRS and YFSETQ. CDR3 nucleotides: TGCGCCAGCAGCTTTGGAGTAGCGGGGCGACAAGAGACCCAGTACTTC. Translated, it gives CASSFGVAGRQETQYF.

V gene TRBV12-5 combines with J gene TRBJ2-6, with D hard to call. The CDR3 contains 13 residues. CDR1 is LGHNT and CDR2 is FRNRAP in the germline V gene. V lost 2 bases to trimming and J lost 6 bases, with 5 bases between them. This CDR3 is CASGLLEANVLTF. DNA of the CDR3: TGTGCTAGTGGTTTGCTAGAGGCCAACGTCCTGACTTTC.

The V and J genes are TRBV5-1 and TRBJ2-1, with 10 bases that match TRBD2. Germline CDR1 SGHRS, CDR2 YFSETQ. V lost 7 bases to trimming and J lost 0 bases; unmatched junction nucleotides: 7. The CDR3 runs 16 residues. CDR3 loop: CASGTSGVSSYNEQFF. CDR3 bases: TGCGCCAGCGGAACTAGCGGGGTGAGCTCCTACAATGAGCAGTTCTTC.